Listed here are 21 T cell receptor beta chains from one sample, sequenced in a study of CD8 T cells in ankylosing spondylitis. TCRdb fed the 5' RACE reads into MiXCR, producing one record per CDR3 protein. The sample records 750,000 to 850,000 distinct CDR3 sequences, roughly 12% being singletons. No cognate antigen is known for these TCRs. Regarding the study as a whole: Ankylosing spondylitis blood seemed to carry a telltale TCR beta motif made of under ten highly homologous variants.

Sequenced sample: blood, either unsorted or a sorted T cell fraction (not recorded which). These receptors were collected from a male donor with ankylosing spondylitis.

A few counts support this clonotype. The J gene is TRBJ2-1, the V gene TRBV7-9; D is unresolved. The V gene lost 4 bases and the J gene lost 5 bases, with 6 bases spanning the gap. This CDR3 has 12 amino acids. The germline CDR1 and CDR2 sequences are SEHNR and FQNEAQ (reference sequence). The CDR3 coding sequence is TGTGCCAGCAGCTCGGTCGACAATGAGCAGTTCTTC. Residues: CASSSVDNEQFF.

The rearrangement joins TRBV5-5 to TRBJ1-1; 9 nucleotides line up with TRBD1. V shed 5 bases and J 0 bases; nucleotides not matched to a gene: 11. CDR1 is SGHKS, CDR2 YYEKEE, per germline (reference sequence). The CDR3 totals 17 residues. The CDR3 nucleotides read TGTGCCAGCAGTATCCGGGACAGGGACCGTATGAACACTGAAGCTTTCTTT. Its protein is CASSIRDRDRMNTEAFF.

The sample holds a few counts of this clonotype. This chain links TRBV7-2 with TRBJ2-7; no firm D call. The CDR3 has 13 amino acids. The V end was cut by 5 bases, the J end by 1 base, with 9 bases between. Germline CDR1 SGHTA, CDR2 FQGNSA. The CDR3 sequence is CASSVEVSYEQYF. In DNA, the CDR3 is TGTGCCAGCAGCGTAGAGGTGTCCTACGAGCAGTACTTC.

This CDR3 reads CASSYSEGIYEQYF. The CDR3 DNA reads as TGTGCCAGCAGTTATAGCGAGGGAATCTACGAGCAGTACTTC. V and J are TRBV6-2 or TRBV6-3 and TRBJ2-7, with D perhaps TRBD2 (5 bases). CDR1 is MNHEY, CDR2 SVGEGT, per germline. The length of the CDR3 is 14 residues. V shed 3 bases and J shed 3 bases, with 12 bases lying between them.

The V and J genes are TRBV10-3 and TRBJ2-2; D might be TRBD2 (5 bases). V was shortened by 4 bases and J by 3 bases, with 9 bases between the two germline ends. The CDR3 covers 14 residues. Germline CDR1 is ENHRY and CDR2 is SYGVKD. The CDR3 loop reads CAISGGEDTGELFF. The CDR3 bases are TGTGCCATCAGTGGGGGAGAGGACACCGGGGAGCTGTTTTTT.

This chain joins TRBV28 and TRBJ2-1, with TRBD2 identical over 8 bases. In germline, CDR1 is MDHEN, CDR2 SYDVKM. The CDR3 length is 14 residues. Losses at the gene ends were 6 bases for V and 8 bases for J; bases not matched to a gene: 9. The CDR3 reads CASRSGTRSDEQFF. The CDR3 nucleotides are TGTGCCAGCAGATCCGGGACTAGGAGCGATGAGCAGTTCTTC.

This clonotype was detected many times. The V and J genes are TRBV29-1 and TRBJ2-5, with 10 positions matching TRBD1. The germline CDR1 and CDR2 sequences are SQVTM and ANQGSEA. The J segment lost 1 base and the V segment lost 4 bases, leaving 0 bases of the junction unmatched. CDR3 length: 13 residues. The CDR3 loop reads CSVGDRGQETQYF. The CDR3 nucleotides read TGCAGCGTTGGGGACAGGGGCCAAGAGACCCAGTACTTC.

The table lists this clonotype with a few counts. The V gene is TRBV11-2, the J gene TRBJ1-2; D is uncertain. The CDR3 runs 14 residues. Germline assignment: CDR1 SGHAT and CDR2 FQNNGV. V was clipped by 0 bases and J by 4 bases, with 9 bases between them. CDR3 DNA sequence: TGTGCCAGCAGCTTAGATTTAGCAAGCTATGGCTACACCTTC. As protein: CASSLDLASYGYTF.

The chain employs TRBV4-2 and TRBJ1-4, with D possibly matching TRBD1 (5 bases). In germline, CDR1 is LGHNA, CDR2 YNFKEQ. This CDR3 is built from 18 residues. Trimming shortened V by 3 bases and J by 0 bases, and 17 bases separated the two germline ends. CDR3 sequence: CASSQRPGRGATNEKLFF. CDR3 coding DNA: TGTGCCAGCAGCCAGCGCCCAGGGCGGGGTGCAACTAATGAAAAACTGTTTTTT.

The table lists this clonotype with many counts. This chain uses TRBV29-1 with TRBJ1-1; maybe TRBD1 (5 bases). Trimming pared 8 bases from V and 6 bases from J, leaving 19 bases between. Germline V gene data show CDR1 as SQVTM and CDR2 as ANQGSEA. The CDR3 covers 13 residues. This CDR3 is CSPRPSGDAEAFF. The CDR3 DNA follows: TGCAGCCCCCGCCCTTCTGGGGACGCTGAAGCTTTCTTT.

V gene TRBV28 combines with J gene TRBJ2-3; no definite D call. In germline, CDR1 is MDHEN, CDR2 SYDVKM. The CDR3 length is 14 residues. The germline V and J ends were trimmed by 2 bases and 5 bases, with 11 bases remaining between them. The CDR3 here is CASSLDGLLDTQYF. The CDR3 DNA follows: TGTGCCAGCAGTTTAGATGGATTATTAGATACGCAGTATTTT. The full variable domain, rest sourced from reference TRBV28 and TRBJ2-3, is DVKVTQSSRYLVKRTGEKVFLECVQDMDHENMFWYRQDPGLGLRLIYFSYDVKMKEKGDIPEGYSVSREKKERFSLILESASTNQTSMYLCASSLDGLLDTQYFGPGTRLTVL.

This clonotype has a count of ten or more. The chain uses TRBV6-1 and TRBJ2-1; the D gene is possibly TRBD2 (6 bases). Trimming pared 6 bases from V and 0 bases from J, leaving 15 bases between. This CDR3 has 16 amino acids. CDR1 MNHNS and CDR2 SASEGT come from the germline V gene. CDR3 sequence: CASRSWGESSYNEQFF. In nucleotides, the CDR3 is TGTGCCAGCAGGTCTTGGGGGGAGAGCTCCTACAATGAGCAGTTCTTC.

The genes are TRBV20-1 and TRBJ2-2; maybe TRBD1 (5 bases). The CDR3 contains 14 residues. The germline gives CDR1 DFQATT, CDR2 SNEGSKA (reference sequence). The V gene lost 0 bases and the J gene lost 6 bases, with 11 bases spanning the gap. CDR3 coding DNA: TGCAGTGCTAGAGATCCGGCAGGGCCCGGGGAGCTGTTTTTT. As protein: CSARDPAGPGELFF.

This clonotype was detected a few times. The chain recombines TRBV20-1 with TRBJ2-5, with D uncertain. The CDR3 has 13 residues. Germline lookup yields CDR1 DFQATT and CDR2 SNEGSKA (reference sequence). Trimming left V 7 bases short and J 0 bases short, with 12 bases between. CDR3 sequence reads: CSVIQQYQETQYF. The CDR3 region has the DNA TGCAGTGTTATTCAGCAGTACCAAGAGACCCAGTACTTC.

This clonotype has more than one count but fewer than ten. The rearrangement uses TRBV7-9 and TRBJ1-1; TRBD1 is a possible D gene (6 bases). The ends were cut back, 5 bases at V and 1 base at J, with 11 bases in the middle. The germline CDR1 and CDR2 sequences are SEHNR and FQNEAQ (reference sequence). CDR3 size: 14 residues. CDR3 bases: TGTGCCAGCAGCCACCGGGACAAGAACACTGAAGCTTTCTTT. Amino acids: CASSHRDKNTEAFF.

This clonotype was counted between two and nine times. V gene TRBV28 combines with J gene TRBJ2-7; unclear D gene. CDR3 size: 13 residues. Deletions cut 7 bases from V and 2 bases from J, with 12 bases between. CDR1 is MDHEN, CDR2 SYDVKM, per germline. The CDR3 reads CASTSGLPYEQYF. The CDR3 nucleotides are TGTGCCAGCACCTCCGGGCTCCCCTACGAGCAGTACTTC.

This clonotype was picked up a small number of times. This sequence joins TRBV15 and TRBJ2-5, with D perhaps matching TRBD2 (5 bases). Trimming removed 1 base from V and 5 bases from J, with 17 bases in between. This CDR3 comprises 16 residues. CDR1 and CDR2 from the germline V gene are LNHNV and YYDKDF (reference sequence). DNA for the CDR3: TGTGCCACCAGCAGAGGATCAGCGGAGGTCTGGGAGACCCAGTACTTC. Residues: CATSRGSAEVWETQYF.

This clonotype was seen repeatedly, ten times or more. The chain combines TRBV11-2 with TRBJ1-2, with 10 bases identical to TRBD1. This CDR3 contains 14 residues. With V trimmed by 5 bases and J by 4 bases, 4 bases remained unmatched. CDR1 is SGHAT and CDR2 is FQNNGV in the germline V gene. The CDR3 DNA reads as TGTGCCAGCAGCCGGGACAGGGGTATCTATGGCTACACCTTC. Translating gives CASSRDRGIYGYTF.

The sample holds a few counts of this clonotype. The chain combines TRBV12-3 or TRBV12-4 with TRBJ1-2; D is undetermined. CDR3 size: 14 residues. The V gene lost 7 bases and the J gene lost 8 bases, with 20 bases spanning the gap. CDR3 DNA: TGTGCCAGCACCCCCGGTAGGAGGTTTTTGGGCTACACCTTC. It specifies CASTPGRRFLGYTF.

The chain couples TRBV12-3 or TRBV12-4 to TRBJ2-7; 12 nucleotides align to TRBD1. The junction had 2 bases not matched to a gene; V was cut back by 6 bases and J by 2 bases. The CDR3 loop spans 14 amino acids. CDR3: CASRGQGAPYEQYF. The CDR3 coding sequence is TGTGCCAGCAGGGGACAGGGGGCTCCCTACGAGCAGTACTTC.

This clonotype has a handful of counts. As DNA, the CDR3 is TGTGCTAGTGGTTTGGGTCAGGCGAACACCGGGGAGCTGTTTTTT. Its protein is CASGLGQANTGELFF. The chain couples TRBV12-5 to TRBJ2-2; D gene ambiguous. Germline V gene lookup returns CDR1 LGHNT and CDR2 FRNRAP. The CDR3 covers 15 residues. Trimming left V 1 base short and J 0 bases short, with 6 bases between.